The 28 T cell receptor beta chains presented below share a single source sample, sequenced in a study of T-cell memory formation after mild COVID-19. MiXCR was run by TCRdb on the 5' RACE reads, yielding one entry per CDR3 protein. The repertoire has about 310,000 distinct CDR3 sequences, roughly 21% of them found once; the top ten carry roughly 21%. The material sequenced was PBMCs or a T cell subset sorted from them (not recorded which). The receptors here all came from a man younger than 35 who had mild COVID-19 (a few samples of this study predate the infection). Cell type and time point are not known.

The rearrangement joins TRBV6-6 to TRBJ2-7; 7 bases map to TRBD1. Germline loops: CDR1 MNHNY, CDR2 SVGAGI (reference sequence). With V trimmed by 0 bases and J by 1 base, 6 bases remained unmatched. This CDR3 comprises 16 residues. This CDR3 is CASSYSSGTASYEQYV. Written as DNA, the CDR3 is TGTGCCAGCAGTTACTCTTCCGGGACAGCTTCCTACGAGCAGTACGTC.

The chain has TRBV6-1 and TRBJ1-1; possibly TRBD1 for D (6 bases). The CDR3 is 15 amino acids. Germline V gene data show CDR1 as MNHNS and CDR2 as SASEGT. Trimming took 3 bases from V and 1 from J, leaving 12 bases between them. Here the CDR3 reads CASSDQGSGNTEAFF. CDR3 bases: TGTGCCAGCAGTGATCAGGGGTCAGGGAACACTGAAGCTTTCTTT.

V is TRBV20-1 and J is TRBJ2-1, with 7 bases matching TRBD1. The CDR3 contains 12 residues. Germline V lookup: CDR1 DFQATT, CDR2 SNEGSKA (reference sequence). Trimming cost V 3 bases and J 10 bases; bases outside gene matches: 6. The CDR3 is CSASRGPKEQFF. The CDR3 DNA sequence: TGCAGTGCTAGTAGGGGGCCGAAGGAGCAGTTCTTC.

This clonotype was picked up one time. The chain recombines TRBV6-5 with TRBJ1-1; 9 bases align to TRBD1. The CDR3 runs 13 residues. Per the germline V gene, CDR1 is MNHEY and CDR2 is SVGAGI. V lost 2 bases, J lost 9 bases, and 4 bases stayed unmatched. CDR3 region: CASSYPGTGKAFF. The CDR3 DNA follows: TGTGCCAGCAGTTACCCCGGGACAGGGAAAGCTTTCTTT.

There are many counts of this clonotype. The chain couples TRBV7-2 to TRBJ1-4, with D possibly matching TRBD1 (6 bases). This CDR3 region has 15 residues. Germline CDR1 SGHTA, CDR2 FQGNSA. V lost 2 bases and J lost 0, with 7 bases in between. The chain's CDR3 is CASSLTGSTNEKLFF. The CDR3 coding sequence is TGTGCCAGCAGCTTAACAGGGTCAACTAATGAAAAACTGTTTTTT.

The chain joins TRBV20-1 to TRBJ1-5; no clear D gene. Trimming removed 1 base from V and 6 bases from J, with 16 bases in between. The germline gives CDR1 DFQATT, CDR2 SNEGSKA (reference sequence). There are 15 residues in the CDR3. The CDR3 nucleotides are TGCAGTGCTAGAGCCGCGTTTAAGGGAGCTCAGCCCCAGCATTTT. This sequence encodes CSARAAFKGAQPQHF.

The V and J genes are TRBV6-6 and TRBJ2-5; 7 bases map to TRBD2. CDR3 length: 16 residues. Trimming cost V 1 base and J 4 bases; bases outside gene matches: 9. CDR1 MNHNY and CDR2 SVGAGI come from the germline V gene (reference sequence). CDR3 amino acids: CASSYFALGGRETQYF. As DNA, the CDR3 is TGTGCCAGCAGTTACTTCGCTCTGGGGGGGAGAGAGACCCAGTACTTC.

This clonotype was counted ten times or more. J is TRBJ1-1 and V is TRBV5-1, with 12 bases aligning to TRBD1. Looked up from germline, CDR1 is SGHRS and CDR2 is YFSETQ. V was pared by 0 bases and J by 3 bases, with 6 bases of the junction left unmatched. CDR3 length: 17 amino acids. CDR3: CASSLVGTGGAYTEAFF. CDR3 in DNA: TGCGCCAGCAGCTTGGTCGGGACAGGGGGCGCGTACACTGAAGCTTTCTTT.

This chain connects TRBV5-4 to TRBJ2-7; D may match TRBD1 or TRBD2 (6 bases each). Germline lookup yields CDR1 SGHNT and CDR2 YYREEE (reference sequence). The CDR3 has 13 amino acids. Trimming stripped 4 bases from V and 2 bases from J, with 10 bases between. The CDR3 DNA follows: TGTGCCAGCAGCATAGGGGGGCCCTACGAGCAGTACTTC. Residues: CASSIGGPYEQYF.

This clonotype was observed a handful of times. The V call is TRBV5-4, the J call TRBJ1-4, with TRBD1 identical over 11 bases. V shed 3 bases and J 7 bases; nucleotides not matched to a gene: 5. Looked up from germline, CDR1 is SGHNT and CDR2 is YYREEE (reference sequence). The CDR3 is made up of 15 amino acids. CDR3 protein: CASSSDRGRSEKLFF. DNA for the CDR3: TGTGCCAGCAGCTCGGACAGGGGGCGAAGTGAAAAACTGTTTTTT. The full variable domain, with the rest looked up from reference TRBV5-4 and TRBJ1-4, is ETGVTQSPTHLIKTRGQQVTLRCSSQSGHNTVSWYQQALGQGPQFIFQYYREEENGRGNFPPRFSGLQFPNYSSELNVNALELDDSALYLCASSSDRGRSEKLFFGSGTQLSVL.

The chain uses TRBV7-8 and TRBJ2-5; 9 bases line up with TRBD1. The CDR3 has 16 amino acids. J was trimmed by 5 bases and V by 7 bases; bases with no gene match: 14. CDR1 and CDR2 from the germline V gene are SGHVS and FQNEAQ. CDR3 coding DNA: TGTGCCAGCACCCAGACCGGGACAGGGCTACGGGAGACCCAGTACTTC. This encodes CASTQTGTGLRETQYF.

This clonotype was found a few times. The chain couples TRBV6-6 to TRBJ2-3, with 10 bases that match TRBD1. The junction had 7 bases not matched to a gene; V was cut back by 5 bases and J by 2 bases. Germline CDR1 and CDR2: MNHNY and SVGAGI (reference sequence). This CDR3 comprises 16 residues. This CDR3 reads CASSGSGQGYTDTQYF. In nucleotides, the CDR3 is TGTGCCAGCAGTGGATCGGGACAGGGGTACACAGATACGCAGTATTTT.

The chain combines TRBV12-3 or TRBV12-4 with TRBJ1-5; 10 nucleotides agree with TRBD1. V lost 3 bases to trimming and J lost 5 bases; unmatched junction nucleotides: 4. There are 15 residues in the CDR3. The CDR3 coding sequence is TGTGCCAGCAGTTTTGGTGGACAGGGGGATCAGCCCCAGCATTTT. Residues: CASSFGGQGDQPQHF.

The rearrangement uses TRBV6-2 or TRBV6-3 and TRBJ2-2, with D perhaps TRBD1 or TRBD2 (5 bases each). The CDR3 length is 14 residues. V was pared by 10 bases and J by 4 bases, with 16 bases between. Per the germline V gene, CDR1 is MNHEY and CDR2 is SVGEGT. The CDR3 sequence is CATVRDGSTGELFF. The CDR3 nucleotides read TGTGCCACCGTCCGGGACGGAAGCACCGGGGAGCTGTTTTTT.

The rearrangement uses TRBV4-1 and TRBJ1-1; no clear D. Between the trimmed V and J ends, which lost 1 base and 0 bases, there was a span of 9 bases. Per the germline V gene, CDR1 is MGHRA and CDR2 is YSYEKL. The CDR3 runs to 15 residues. CDR3 DNA: TGCGCCAGCAGCCAAGTTCGAGATGTGAACACTGAAGCTTTCTTT. Translating gives CASSQVRDVNTEAFF.

The chain carries TRBV20-1 and TRBJ1-4, with D unresolved. CDR3 size: 13 residues. Germline V gives CDR1 DFQATT, CDR2 SNEGSKA (reference sequence). The V and J ends lost 3 bases and 8 bases respectively, with 13 bases between them. CDR3 DNA: TGCAGTGCTAGGGAGGACGGCAGGGAAAAACTGTTTTTT. Amino acids: CSAREDGREKLFF.

The table lists this clonotype with a few counts. This chain links TRBV12-3 or TRBV12-4 with TRBJ1-2; no definite D call. CDR3 length equals 15 residues. The V end lost 6 bases, the J end lost 0 bases, and 14 bases lay between the germline ends. The DNA for the CDR3 is TGTGCCAGCAGCCTAGCCGGGATCCCTAACTATGGCTACACCTTC. It encodes CASSLAGIPNYGYTF.

The rearrangement links TRBV9 to TRBJ2-3; no clear D. The V end lost 3 bases, the J end lost 2 bases, and 10 bases lay between the germline ends. The CDR3 loop spans 14 amino acids. Germline CDR1 is SGDLS and CDR2 is YYNGEE. In nucleotides, the CDR3 is TGTGCCAGCAGCGACCCCGGCTCCACAGATACGCAGTATTTT. As protein: CASSDPGSTDTQYF.

This chain connects TRBV4-3 to TRBJ1-6; no firm D call. This CDR3 is built from 17 residues. Trimming cost V 0 bases and J 5 bases, with 14 bases left between them. Germline values: CDR1 LGHNA, CDR2 YSLEER. The CDR3 here is CASSQDRPVWDNSPLHF. The CDR3 bases are TGCGCCAGCAGCCAAGATCGGCCAGTTTGGGATAATTCACCCCTCCACTTT.

This clonotype was detected only a few times. This chain links TRBV29-1 with TRBJ2-7; 9 nucleotides agree with TRBD2. The CDR3 runs 15 residues. The V segment lost 1 base and the J segment 3 bases; nucleotides outside the gene matches: 7. Germline-derived CDR1 and CDR2 are SQVTM and ANQGSEA. CDR3 in DNA: TGCAGCGTTGAAGTAGCGGGGGCCATGAACTACGAGCAGTACTTC. It codes for CSVEVAGAMNYEQYF.

The gene calls are TRBV10-3 and TRBJ1-2; 7 bases map to TRBD1. CDR1 ENHRY and CDR2 SYGVKD come from the germline V gene. Trimming took 6 bases from V and 2 from J; bases not matched to a gene: 3. CDR3 size: 13 residues. The CDR3 DNA reads TGTGCCATCAGCGGGACAGACAACTATGGCTACACCTTC. Its protein is CAISGTDNYGYTF.

In its sample, this clonotype was seen a few times. The chain employs TRBV7-8 and TRBJ2-3, with 9 bases matching TRBD1. V trimming: 5 bases; J trimming: 4 bases; junction bases outside the gene matches: 10. The CDR3 loop spans 16 amino acids. Germline CDR1 SGHVS, CDR2 FQNEAQ. The CDR3 loop is CASSRYTGGRADTQYF. CDR3 nucleotides: TGTGCCAGCAGCCGATACACAGGGGGCCGGGCAGATACGCAGTATTTT.

Ten or more counts support this clonotype. J is TRBJ2-2 and V is TRBV7-6, with TRBD1 identical over 11 bases. Germline CDR1 and CDR2: SGHVS and FNYEAQ. This CDR3 is 15 amino acids long. The ends lost 4 bases at V and 4 bases at J; junction bases unmatched: 2. The CDR3 region has the DNA TGTGCCAGCAGCTCGGGACAGGGGGGCACCGGGGAGCTGTTTTTT. Protein product: CASSSGQGGTGELFF.

Ten or more counts support this clonotype. V gene TRBV5-1 combines with J gene TRBJ2-1; D might be TRBD1 or TRBD2, each matching 6 bases. V lost 2 bases to trimming and J lost 8 bases, with 11 bases between them. The germline CDR1 and CDR2 sequences are SGHRS and YFSETQ. The CDR3 contains 13 residues. The CDR3 region has the DNA TGCGCCAGCAGCTTACTGGGGGGCGATGAGCAGTTCTTC. It codes for CASSLLGGDEQFF.

This chain links TRBV4-1 with TRBJ2-5; D is perhaps TRBD2 (6 bases). Germline V lookup: CDR1 MGHRA, CDR2 YSYEKL. V was clipped by 4 bases and J by 2 bases, with 17 bases between them. The CDR3 loop spans 16 amino acids. For the CDR3, the DNA is TGCGCCAGCAGCCGTCTCTGGGGGGAAGGACAAGAGACCCAGTACTTC. Its protein is CASSRLWGEGQETQYF.

This clonotype was detected a few times. CDR3 loop: CASRTGNGYTF. CDR3 DNA: TGTGCCAGCAGAACAGGGAATGGCTACACCTTC. The J gene is TRBJ1-2, the V gene TRBV27, with D possibly being TRBD1 (6 bases). V lost 6 bases and J lost 6, with 8 bases in between. This CDR3 comprises 11 residues. Germline V lookup: CDR1 MNHEY, CDR2 SMNVEV (reference sequence).

The rearrangement uses TRBV20-1 and TRBJ1-2, with D unresolved. The CDR3 sequence is 14 residues long. Per germline, CDR1 DFQATT and CDR2 SNEGSKA (reference sequence). Trimming shortened V by 0 bases and J by 3 bases, and 11 bases separated the two germline ends. DNA of the CDR3: TGCAGTGCTAGAGAGGGAGGGAGGGACTATGGCTACACCTTC. This gives the protein CSAREGGRDYGYTF.

This clonotype was detected ten times or more. The V and J genes are TRBV7-6 and TRBJ2-3, with D possibly being TRBD1 or TRBD2 (6 bases each). Trimming stripped 3 bases from V and 2 bases from J, with 9 bases between. CDR1 and CDR2 (germline): SGHVS, FNYEAQ. The CDR3 is made up of 14 amino acids. CDR3 nucleotides: TGTGCCAGCAGCTTGGGGGGCGACACAGATACGCAGTATTTT. Translation: CASSLGGDTDTQYF.